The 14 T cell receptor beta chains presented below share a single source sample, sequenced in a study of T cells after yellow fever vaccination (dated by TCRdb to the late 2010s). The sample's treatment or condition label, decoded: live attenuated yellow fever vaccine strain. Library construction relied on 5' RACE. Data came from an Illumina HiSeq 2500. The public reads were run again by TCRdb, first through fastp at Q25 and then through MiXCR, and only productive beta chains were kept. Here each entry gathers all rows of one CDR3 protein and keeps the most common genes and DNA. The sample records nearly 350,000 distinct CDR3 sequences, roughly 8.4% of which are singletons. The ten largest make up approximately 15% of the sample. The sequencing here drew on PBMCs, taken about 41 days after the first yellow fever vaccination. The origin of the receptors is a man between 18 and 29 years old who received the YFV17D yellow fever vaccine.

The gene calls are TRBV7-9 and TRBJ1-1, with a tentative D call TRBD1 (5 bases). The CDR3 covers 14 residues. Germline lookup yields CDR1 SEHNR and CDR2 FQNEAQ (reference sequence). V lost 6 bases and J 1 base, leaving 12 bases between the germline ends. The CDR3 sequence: CASRPGTANTEAFF. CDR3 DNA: TGTGCCAGCAGACCAGGGACGGCGAACACTGAAGCTTTCTTT.

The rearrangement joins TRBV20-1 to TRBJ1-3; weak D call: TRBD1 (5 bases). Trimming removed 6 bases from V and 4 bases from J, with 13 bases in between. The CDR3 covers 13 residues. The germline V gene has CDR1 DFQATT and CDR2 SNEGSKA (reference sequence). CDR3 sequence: CSALERGGNTIYF. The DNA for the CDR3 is TGCAGTGCATTGGAGAGGGGCGGAAACACCATATATTTT.

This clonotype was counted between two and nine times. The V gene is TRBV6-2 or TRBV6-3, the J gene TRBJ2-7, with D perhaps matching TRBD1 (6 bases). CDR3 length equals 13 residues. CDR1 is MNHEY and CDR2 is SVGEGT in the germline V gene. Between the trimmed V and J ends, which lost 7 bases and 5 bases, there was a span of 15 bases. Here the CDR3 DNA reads TGTGCCAGCAAGGGTCAGGGGATCCACGAGCAGTACTTC. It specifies CASKGQGIHEQYF.

The CDR3 region has the DNA TGCAGTGCTAGAGTCCTCACAGGTTTTATCGCCGGGGAGCTGTTTTTT. Translation gives CSARVLTGFIAGELFF. This chain connects TRBV20-1 to TRBJ2-2; D possibly corresponds to TRBD1 (5 bases). Trimming left V 1 base short and J 6 bases short, with 18 bases between. The CDR3 sequence is 16 residues long. Germline CDR1 and CDR2: DFQATT and SNEGSKA (reference sequence).

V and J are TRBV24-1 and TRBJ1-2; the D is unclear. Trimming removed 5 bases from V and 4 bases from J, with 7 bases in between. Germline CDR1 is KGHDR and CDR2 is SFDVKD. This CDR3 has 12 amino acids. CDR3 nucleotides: TGTGCCACCAGTGTGAACAGCTATGGCTACACCTTC. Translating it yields CATSVNSYGYTF.

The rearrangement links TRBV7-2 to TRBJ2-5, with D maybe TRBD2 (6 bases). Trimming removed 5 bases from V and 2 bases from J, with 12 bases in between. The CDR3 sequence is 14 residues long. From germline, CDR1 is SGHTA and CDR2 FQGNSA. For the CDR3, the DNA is TGTGCCAGCAGCCGCGGGAAGATACAAGAGACCCAGTACTTC. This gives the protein CASSRGKIQETQYF.

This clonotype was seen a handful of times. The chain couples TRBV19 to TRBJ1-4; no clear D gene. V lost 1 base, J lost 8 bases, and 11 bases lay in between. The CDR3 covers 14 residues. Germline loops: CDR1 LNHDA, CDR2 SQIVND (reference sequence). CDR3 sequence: CASSIGVSPEKLFF. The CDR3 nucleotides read TGTGCCAGTAGTATAGGGGTATCTCCCGAAAAACTGTTTTTT. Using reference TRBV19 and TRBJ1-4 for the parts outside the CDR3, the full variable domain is DGGITQSPKYLFRKEGQNVTLSCEQNLNHDAMYWYRQDPGQGLRLIYYSQIVNDFQKGDIAEGYSVSREKKESFPLTVTSAQKNPTAFYLCASSIGVSPEKLFFGSGTQLSVL.

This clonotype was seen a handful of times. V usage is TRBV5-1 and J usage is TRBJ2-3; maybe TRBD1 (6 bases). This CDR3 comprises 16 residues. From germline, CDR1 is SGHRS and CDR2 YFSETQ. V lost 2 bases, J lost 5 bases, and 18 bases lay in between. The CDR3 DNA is TGCGCCAGCAGCTTCGACGGCAGGGCCAGGGGAGATACGCAGTATTTT. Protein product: CASSFDGRARGDTQYF.

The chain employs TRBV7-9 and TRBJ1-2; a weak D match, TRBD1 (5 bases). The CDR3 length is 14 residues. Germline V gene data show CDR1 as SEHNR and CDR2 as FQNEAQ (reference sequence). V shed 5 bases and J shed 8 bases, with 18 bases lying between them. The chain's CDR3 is CASSRLGDVRGYTF. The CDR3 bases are TGTGCCAGCAGCCGCCTTGGGGACGTGAGGGGCTACACCTTC.

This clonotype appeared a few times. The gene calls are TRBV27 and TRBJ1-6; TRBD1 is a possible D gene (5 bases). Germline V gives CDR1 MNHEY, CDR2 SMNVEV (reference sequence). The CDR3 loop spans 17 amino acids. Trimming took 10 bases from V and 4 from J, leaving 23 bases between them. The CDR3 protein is CATSHRGDGGYNSPLHF. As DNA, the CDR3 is TGTGCCACCTCTCACCGGGGGGACGGAGGGTATAATTCACCCCTCCACTTT.

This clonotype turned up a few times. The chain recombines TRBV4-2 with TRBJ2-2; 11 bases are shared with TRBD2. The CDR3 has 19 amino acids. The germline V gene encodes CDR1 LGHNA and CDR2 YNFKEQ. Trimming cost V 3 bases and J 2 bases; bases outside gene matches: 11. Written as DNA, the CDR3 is TGTGCCAGCAGCCAGTACATACATAGCGGGGGGGCCAACACCGGGGAGCTGTTTTTT. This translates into CASSQYIHSGGANTGELFF.

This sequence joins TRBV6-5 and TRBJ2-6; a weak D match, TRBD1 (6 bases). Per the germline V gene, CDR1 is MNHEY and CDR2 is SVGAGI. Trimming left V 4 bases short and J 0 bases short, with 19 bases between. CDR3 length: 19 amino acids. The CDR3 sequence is CASSSGAPRRSSGANVLTF. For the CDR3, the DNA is TGTGCCAGCAGTTCAGGGGCCCCCCGGCGGTCCTCTGGGGCCAACGTCCTGACTTTC.

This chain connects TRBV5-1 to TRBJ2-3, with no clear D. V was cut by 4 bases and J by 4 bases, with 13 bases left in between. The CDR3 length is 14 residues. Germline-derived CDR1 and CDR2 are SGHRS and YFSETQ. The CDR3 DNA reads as TGCGCCAGCAGCGCGGACCCAAACCCAGATACGCAGTATTTT. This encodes CASSADPNPDTQYF.

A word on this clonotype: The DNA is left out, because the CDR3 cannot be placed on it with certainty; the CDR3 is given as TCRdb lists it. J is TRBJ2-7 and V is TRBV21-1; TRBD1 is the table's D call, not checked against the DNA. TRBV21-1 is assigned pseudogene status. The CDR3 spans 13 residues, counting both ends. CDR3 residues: CASSKVGRGIEYV.